The 8 T cell receptor beta chains presented below share a single source sample, sequenced in a study of T cell responses to AZD1222 COVID-19 vaccine (dated by TCRdb to the early 2020s). Taken with the paper, the label for time point translates to: about 28 days (+/-7) after the second vaccine dose. According to the study, the label for this sample's treatment or condition signals: meningococcal conjugate vaccine given as trial control. The library was obtained by the immunoSEQ multiplex PCR assay. As stored in TCRdb, this immuneACCESS dataset retains in-frame rearrangements with V and J assigned. A fraction of the clones does not appear; measured against another copy, unresolved V genes explain less than half of the discrepancy, and the remainder lacks a known reason. The table for this sample lists about 190,000 clones; approximately 90% of them were counted only once. Of the sample, about 4% falls within the top ten clones.

The sequencing used peripheral blood, collected 28 days after the second dose of the MenACWY control vaccine. Source of these receptors: an adult who received the MenACWY meningococcal vaccine as a control.

The rearrangement links TRBV5-8 to TRBJ1-1; unclear D gene. Germline V gene data show CDR1 as SGHTS and CDR2 as YDEGEE. Trimming took off 2 bases at V and 1 base at J, with 6 bases between the two ends. This CDR3 comprises 13 residues. CDR3 DNA: TGTGCCAGCAGCTTATCCAAGAACACTGAAGCTTTCTTT. It specifies CASSLSKNTEAFF.

The chain links TRBV3-1 (or the pseudogene TRBV3-2) to TRBJ2-1; 7 positions agree with TRBD2. Germline trimming cut 1 base from V and 0 bases from J; bases unmatched to any gene: 3. The CDR3 runs 16 residues. Germline CDR1 reads LGHDT; CDR2 reads YNNKEL (reference sequence). CDR3 sequence: CASSQVAGASYNEQFF. DNA of the CDR3: TGTGCCAGCAGCCAAGTTGCGGGAGCCTCCTACAATGAGCAGTTCTTC.

The chain is built from TRBV11-2 and TRBJ1-1; TRBD1 is a possible D gene (5 bases). The length of the CDR3 is 14 residues. CDR1 and CDR2 from the germline V gene are SGHAT and FQNNGV. V was shortened by 1 base and J by 5 bases, with 11 bases between the two germline ends. The CDR3 sequence: CASSLVLAGTEAFF. DNA for the CDR3: TGTGCCAGCAGCTTAGTGCTCGCAGGGACTGAAGCTTTCTTT.

The chain combines TRBV5-5 with TRBJ1-2; possible D gene TRBD1, 6 bases. Germline values: CDR1 SGHKS, CDR2 YYEKEE (reference sequence). The length of the CDR3 is 15 residues. V lost 3 bases and J 4 bases, leaving 16 bases between the germline ends. The CDR3 region has the DNA TGTGCCAGCAGCTCGTCCGGAGGGGGGGGCTATGGCTACACCTTC. Translated: CASSSSGGGGYGYTF.

The count of this clone is one. This sequence joins TRBV2 and TRBJ2-7, with 14 bases that match TRBD2. The germline V gene has CDR1 SNHLY and CDR2 FYNNEI. The CDR3 contains 16 residues. Unmatched junction bases numbered 8, after V lost 7 bases and J lost 3 bases. CDR3 DNA sequence: TGTGCCAGCAAGGGACTAGCGGGAGAACGGGTCTACGAGCAGTACTTC. It translates to CASKGLAGERVYEQYF.

The chain employs TRBV27 and TRBJ2-3; 7 bases are a match to TRBD2. The CDR3 covers 15 residues. Germline-derived CDR1 and CDR2 are MNHEY and SMNVEV (reference sequence). Germline trimming cut 3 bases from V and 2 bases from J; bases unmatched to any gene: 5. The CDR3 is CASSLSAGATDTQYF. The CDR3 nucleotides are TGTGCCAGCAGTTTGAGTGCGGGAGCCACAGATACGCAGTATTTT.

This clone was observed a few times. The genes are TRBV28 and TRBJ1-1, with a weak D call TRBD1 (5 bases). The CDR3 runs 15 residues. Per the germline V gene, CDR1 is MDHEN and CDR2 is SYDVKM. Trimming left V 6 bases short and J 1 base short, with 15 bases between. The CDR3 protein is CASRPYGGQNTEAFF. Here the CDR3 DNA reads TGTGCCAGCAGGCCCTATGGCGGACAGAACACTGAAGCTTTCTTT.

V usage is TRBV30 and J usage is TRBJ1-3, with 10 bases lining up with TRBD1. Germline V gene sequence: CDR1 GTSNPN, CDR2 SVGIG (reference sequence). This CDR3 spans 17 amino acids. V shed 3 bases, J shed 0 bases, and the junction held 8 bases outside the gene matches. The CDR3 nucleotides read TGTGCCTGGAGGTCTTTCCGGGACAGGGGCTCTGGAAACACCATATATTTT. Translating it yields CAWRSFRDRGSGNTIYF.